A single sample gave rise to the 3 T cell receptor beta chains below, sequenced in a study of shared clonotypes between healthy human individuals. Sequencing used immunoSEQ multiplex PCR; TCRdb keeps in-frame clones, though not all of them. The table shows about 120,000 clones, with about 70% occurring only once. Input material: memory CD8+ T cells sorted from blood. Sample subset: CD45RO+ cells pooled with CCR7-negative TemRA cells. All receptors derive from a woman aged 25-40 years in good health.

The chain uses TRBV7-2 and TRBJ2-1, with TRBD2 matching over 12 bases. CDR3 size: 17 residues. V shed 4 bases and J 4 bases; nucleotides not matched to a gene: 8. Germline lookup yields CDR1 SGHTA and CDR2 FQGNSA. In DNA, the CDR3 is TGTGCCAGCAGCTGCCTGGTGACTAGCGGGAGTTACAATGAGCAGTTCTTC. It encodes CASSCLVTSGSYNEQFF. Combining the CDR3 with reference TRBV7-2 and TRBJ2-1 gives the whole variable domain GAGVSQSPSNKVTEKGKDVELRCDPISGHTALYWYRQSLGQGLEFLIYFQGNSAPDKSGLPSDRFSAERTGGSVSTLTIQRTQQEDSAVYLCASSCLVTSGSYNEQFFGPGTRLTVL.

The J gene is TRBJ2-5, the V gene TRBV11-2; D may be TRBD2 (5 bases). Per germline, CDR1 SGHAT and CDR2 FQNNGV. Deletions cut 5 bases from V and 5 bases from J, with 21 bases between. This CDR3 has 16 residues. In DNA, the CDR3 is TGTGCCAGCAGCCAACGCCTGGGTACTAGTTGGGAGACCCAGTACTTC. Its translation is CASSQRLGTSWETQYF.

The V call is TRBV5-1, the J call TRBJ2-4; tentative D call: TRBD2 (6 bases). Trimming removed 1 base from V and 6 bases from J, with 11 bases in between. This CDR3 comprises 14 residues. Germline values: CDR1 SGHRS, CDR2 YFSETQ. The CDR3 DNA follows: TGCGCCAGCAGCTTGAAGCAGGGACTAAACATTCAGTACTTC. Protein sequence: CASSLKQGLNIQYF.